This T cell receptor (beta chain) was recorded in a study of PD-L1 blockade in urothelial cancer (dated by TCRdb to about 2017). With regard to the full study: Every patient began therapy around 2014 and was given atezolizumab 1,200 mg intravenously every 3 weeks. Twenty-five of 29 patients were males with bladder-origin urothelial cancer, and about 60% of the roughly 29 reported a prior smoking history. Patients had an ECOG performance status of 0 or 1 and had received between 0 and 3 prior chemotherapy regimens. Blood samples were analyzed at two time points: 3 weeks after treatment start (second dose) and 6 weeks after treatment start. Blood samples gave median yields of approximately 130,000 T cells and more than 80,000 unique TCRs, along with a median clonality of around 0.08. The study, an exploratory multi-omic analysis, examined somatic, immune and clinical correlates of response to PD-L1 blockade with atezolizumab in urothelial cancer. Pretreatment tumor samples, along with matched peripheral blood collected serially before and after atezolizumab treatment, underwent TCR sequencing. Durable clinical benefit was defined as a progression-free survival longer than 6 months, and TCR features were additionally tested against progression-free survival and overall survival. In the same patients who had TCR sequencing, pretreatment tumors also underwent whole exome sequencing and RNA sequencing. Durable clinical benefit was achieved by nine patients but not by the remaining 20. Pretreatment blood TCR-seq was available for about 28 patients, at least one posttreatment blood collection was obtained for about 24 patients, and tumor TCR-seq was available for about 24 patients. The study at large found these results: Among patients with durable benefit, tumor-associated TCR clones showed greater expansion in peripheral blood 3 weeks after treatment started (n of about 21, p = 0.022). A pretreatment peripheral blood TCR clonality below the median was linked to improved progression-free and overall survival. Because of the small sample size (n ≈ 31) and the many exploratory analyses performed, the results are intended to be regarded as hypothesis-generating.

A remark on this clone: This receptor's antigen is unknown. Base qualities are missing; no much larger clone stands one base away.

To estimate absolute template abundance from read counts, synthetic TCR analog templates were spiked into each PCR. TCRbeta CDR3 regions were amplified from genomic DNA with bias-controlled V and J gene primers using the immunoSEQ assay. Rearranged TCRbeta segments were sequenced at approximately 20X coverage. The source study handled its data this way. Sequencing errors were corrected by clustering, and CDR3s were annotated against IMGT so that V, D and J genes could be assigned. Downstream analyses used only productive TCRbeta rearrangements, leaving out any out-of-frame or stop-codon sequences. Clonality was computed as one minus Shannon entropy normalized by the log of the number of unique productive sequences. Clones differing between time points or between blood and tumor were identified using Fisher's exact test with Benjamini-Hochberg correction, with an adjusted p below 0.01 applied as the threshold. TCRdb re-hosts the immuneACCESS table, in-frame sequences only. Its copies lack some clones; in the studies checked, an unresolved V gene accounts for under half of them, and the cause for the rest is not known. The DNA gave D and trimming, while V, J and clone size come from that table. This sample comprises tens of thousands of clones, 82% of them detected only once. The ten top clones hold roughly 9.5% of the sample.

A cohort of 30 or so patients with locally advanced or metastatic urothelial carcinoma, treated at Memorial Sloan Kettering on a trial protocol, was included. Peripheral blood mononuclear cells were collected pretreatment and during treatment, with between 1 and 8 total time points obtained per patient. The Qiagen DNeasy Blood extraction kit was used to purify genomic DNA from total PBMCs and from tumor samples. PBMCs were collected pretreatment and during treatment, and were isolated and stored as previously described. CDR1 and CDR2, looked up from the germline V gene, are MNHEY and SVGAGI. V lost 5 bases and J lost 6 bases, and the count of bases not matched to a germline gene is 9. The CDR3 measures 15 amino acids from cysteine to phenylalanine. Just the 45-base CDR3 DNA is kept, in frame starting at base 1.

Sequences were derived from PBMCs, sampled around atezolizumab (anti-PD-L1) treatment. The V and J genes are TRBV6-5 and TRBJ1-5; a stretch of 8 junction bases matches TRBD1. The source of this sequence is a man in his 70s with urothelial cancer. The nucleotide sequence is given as TGTGCCAGCAGTGTCGACAGGGGTCTCGCTCAGCCCCAGCATTTT. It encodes CASSVDRGLAQPQHF.